A single sample is the source of the 20 T cell receptor beta chains below, sequenced in a study of regulatory T cells in long-lasting Graves disease. Building of the TCR beta libraries involved iRepertoire HTBI primers and Arm-PCR of CDR3 regions. TCRdb reprocessed the multiplex PCR reads via MiXCR and lists one record per CDR3 protein. The sample comprises roughly 360,000 distinct CDR3 sequences, about 12% of which are singletons, and 18% rests with the top ten. Time point reported: newly diagnosed GD, antithyroid drugs for less than 3 months. The TCR library used RNA extracted from PBMCs. The same data also contributed to another study, on T cells in Graves' hyperthyroidism and ophthalmopathy.

The specimen comprised peripheral blood mononuclear cells (PBMCs), sampled at new diagnosis, from a patient treated with antithyroid drugs. The receptors stem from a woman between 18 and 30 years old with Graves disease.

This clonotype was picked up many times. The chain links TRBV28 to TRBJ1-2; TRBD1 aligns across 8 bases. The CDR3 extends over 13 amino acids. Trimming removed 9 bases from V and 9 bases from J; junction bases left unmatched: 12. Germline-derived CDR1 and CDR2 are MDHEN and SYDVKM. As DNA, the CDR3 is TGTGCCAGTTTGACAGGGGCATCTAGGAGCTACACCTTC. This sequence encodes CASLTGASRSYTF.

This clonotype came up many times. This chain joins TRBV2 and TRBJ1-4; D unclear. The germline V and J ends were trimmed by 5 bases and 7 bases, with 14 bases remaining between them. The CDR3 covers 14 residues. CDR1 is SNHLY, CDR2 FYNNEI, per germline. The CDR3, as DNA: TGTGCCAGCAGTCCGGACGGAGCCCTTGAAAAACTGTTTTTT. Its translation: CASSPDGALEKLFF.

This clonotype was detected many times. The chain uses TRBV29-1 and TRBJ2-5, with D possibly being TRBD1 or TRBD2 (5 bases each). V was trimmed by 2 bases and J by 5 bases, leaving 24 bases between them. The CDR3 runs 17 residues. CDR1 and CDR2 (germline): SQVTM, ANQGSEA. CDR3 in amino acids: CSVERVITGRKPETQYF. CDR3 DNA sequence: TGCAGCGTTGAAAGAGTAATAACGGGGCGAAAGCCGGAGACCCAGTACTTC.

This clonotype was observed at least ten times. The chain has TRBV12-3 or TRBV12-4 and TRBJ2-1; D not resolved. CDR3 length: 12 residues. The ends were cut back, 1 base at V and 6 bases at J, with 4 bases in the middle. CDR3 DNA: TGTGCCAGCAGTTTAGGCAGCAATGAGCAGTTCTTC. Its translation is CASSLGSNEQFF.

This clonotype was detected many times. The V gene is TRBV11-2, the J gene TRBJ1-5; 8 nucleotides agree with TRBD1. The CDR3 length is 14 residues. V lost 5 bases, J lost 3 bases, and 3 bases stayed unmatched. The germline CDR1 and CDR2 sequences are SGHAT and FQNNGV. The CDR3: CASSPRGPNQPQHF. Here the CDR3 DNA reads TGTGCCAGCAGCCCCAGGGGGCCCAATCAGCCCCAGCATTTT.

V gene TRBV4-1 combines with J gene TRBJ1-2, with TRBD1 identical over 9 bases. Unmatched junction bases numbered 8, after V lost 0 bases and J lost 6 bases. Germline lookup yields CDR1 MGHRA and CDR2 YSYEKL. The CDR3 consists of 16 residues. The chain's CDR3 is CASSQDLTGGGDGYTF. CDR3 coding DNA: TGCGCCAGCAGCCAAGATTTGACAGGGGGGGGGGATGGCTACACCTTC.

Many counts were recorded for this clonotype. The DNA of the CDR3 is TGTGCCAGCAGCCCCCCTTGGACTAGCGGGAGGGGGTGGTACAATGAGCAGTTCTTC. Its protein product is CASSPPWTSGRGWYNEQFF. The V and J genes are TRBV3-1 and TRBJ2-1, with TRBD2 matching 15 bases. This CDR3 is 19 amino acids long. With 4 bases clipped from V and 4 bases from J, the junction kept 11 bases outside the gene matches. Germline CDR1 LGHDT, CDR2 YNNKEL (reference sequence).

Many counts were recorded for this clonotype. The chain links TRBV3-1 to TRBJ2-5; 8 nucleotides agree with TRBD2. The V gene's germline CDR1 is LGHDT and CDR2 YNNKEL (reference sequence). This CDR3 contains 17 residues. The V and J ends lost 1 base and 0 bases, in that order; junction bases with no gene match: 7. As DNA, the CDR3 is TGTGCCAGCAGCCAAGGGGGTCCTAGCGGGTACCAAGAGACCCAGTACTTC. Protein sequence: CASSQGGPSGYQETQYF.

This clonotype was seen only a few times. The chain is built from TRBV29-1 and TRBJ1-1; TRBD1 is a possible D gene (6 bases). Germline CDR1 reads SQVTM; CDR2 reads ANQGSEA. The CDR3 covers 15 residues. Trimming removed 7 bases at V and 0 bases at J, with 18 bases between. CDR3 in DNA: TGCAGCGCCCCATTAAGGGGGGAAATGAACACTGAAGCTTTCTTT. Translating gives CSAPLRGEMNTEAFF. Looking up the rest from reference TRBV29-1 and TRBJ1-1 gives the full variable domain: SAVISQKPSRDICQRGTSLTIQCQVDSQVTMMFWYRQQPGQSLTLIATANQGSEATYESGFVIDKFPISRPNLTFSTLTVSNMSPEDSSIYLCSAPLRGEMNTEAFFGQGTRLTVV.

The chain is built from TRBV11-1 and TRBJ2-2; 12 bases line up with TRBD2. Unmatched junction bases numbered 6, after V lost 2 bases and J lost 5 bases. Germline CDR1 SGHAT, CDR2 FQDESV (reference sequence). This CDR3 region has 17 residues. As DNA, the CDR3 is TGTGCCAGCAGCTTACTAGCGGGAGGGCCGGTGACCGGGGAGCTGTTTTTT. The encoded protein is CASSLLAGGPVTGELFF.

Concerning this clonotype: This could be a read error, since a much larger clone is one nucleotide away. This chain links TRBV20-1 with TRBJ1-2; D remains ambiguous. The CDR3 loop spans 17 amino acids. Per the germline V gene, CDR1 is DFQATT and CDR2 is SNEGSKA (reference sequence). CDR3: CSARDRAEYSINIGYAF. CDR3 nucleotide sequence: TGCAGTGCTAGAGATAGGGCGGAGTACTCCATCAACATTGGCTACGCCTTC.

This clonotype was recorded many times. The CDR3 bases are TGTGCCACCAGTGAGGCTAGCAATCAGCCCCAGCATTTT. Amino acids: CATSEASNQPQHF. This chain links TRBV24-1 with TRBJ1-5; D unresolved. Germline CDR1 reads KGHDR; CDR2 reads SFDVKD. This CDR3 contains 13 residues. The germline V and J ends were trimmed by 4 bases and 0 bases, with 3 bases remaining between them.

The chain recombines TRBV7-6 with TRBJ2-7; 11 nucleotides match TRBD2. Germline V gives CDR1 SGHVS, CDR2 FNYEAQ. The CDR3 runs 15 residues. The trim removed 1 base at V and 4 bases at J, leaving 3 bases unmatched. CDR3 DNA sequence: TGTGCCAGCAGCTTAGTGGGACTAGCGGAGTACGAGCAGTACTTC. This sequence encodes CASSLVGLAEYEQYF.

This clonotype was seen repeatedly, ten times or more. V is TRBV5-6 and J is TRBJ1-3, with D unresolved. Germline CDR1 is SGHDT and CDR2 is YYEEEE. V was clipped by 5 bases and J by 1 base, with 13 bases between them. CDR3 length equals 15 residues. This CDR3 is CASSLAGLSGNTIYF. CDR3 DNA: TGTGCCAGCAGTTTAGCAGGCCTATCTGGAAACACCATATATTTT.

This clonotype was detected many times. The J gene is TRBJ1-3, the V gene TRBV20-1; D gene ambiguous. Trimming removed 6 bases from V and 5 bases from J, with 11 bases in between. The germline V gene has CDR1 DFQATT and CDR2 SNEGSKA (reference sequence). This CDR3 comprises 12 residues. The CDR3 loop is CSALWDRNTIYF. The CDR3 DNA reads as TGCAGTGCCCTTTGGGATAGAAACACCATATATTTT.

Points on this clonotype: This sequence may be a read error, since a much larger clone differs from it by one base. The CDR3 nucleotides are TGTGCCAGCAGCTCAGCACCGCGGACCGGGGAGCTGTTTTTT. Protein sequence: CASSSAPRTGELFF. The chain employs TRBV7-2 and TRBJ2-2; D not resolved. The ends were cut back, 4 bases at V and 5 bases at J, with 11 bases in the middle. The CDR3 runs to 14 residues. Germline loops: CDR1 SGHTA, CDR2 FQGNSA.

This clonotype was counted ten times or more. The V and J genes are TRBV12-5 and TRBJ1-2; 7 bases are a match to TRBD1. J gave up 4 bases and V 3 bases, and 11 bases lay outside the gene matches. Looked up from germline, CDR1 is LGHNT and CDR2 is FRNRAP. CDR3 length: 16 amino acids. This CDR3 is CASGFSSGQLSYGYTF. Written as DNA, the CDR3 is TGTGCTAGTGGTTTTTCTTCGGGACAGCTTTCCTATGGCTACACCTTC.

V and J are TRBV27 and TRBJ1-6; possibly TRBD1 for D (5 bases). In germline, CDR1 is MNHEY, CDR2 SMNVEV (reference sequence). There are 15 residues in the CDR3. Trimming removed 5 bases at V and 6 bases at J, with 14 bases between. CDR3 in DNA: TGTGCCAGCAGTAGTCCGGGGCAGATTAATTCACCCCTCCACTTT. Translated, it gives CASSSPGQINSPLHF.

This clonotype has more than one count but fewer than ten. The CDR3 protein is CASSQRDRGSYGYTF. The CDR3 DNA follows: TGCGCCAGCAGCCAGCGGGACAGGGGCTCCTATGGCTACACCTTC. This chain joins TRBV4-1 and TRBJ1-2; 10 positions match TRBD1. CDR1 MGHRA and CDR2 YSYEKL come from the germline V gene. Germline trimming cut 3 bases from V and 4 bases from J; bases unmatched to any gene: 5. The CDR3 is 15 amino acids.

The gene calls are TRBV5-6 and TRBJ2-1; D gene uncertain. The CDR3 spans 14 residues. V lost 2 bases and J 5 bases, leaving 11 bases between the germline ends. The V gene's germline CDR1 is SGHDT and CDR2 YYEEEE. CDR3 in DNA: TGTGCCAGCAGCTTAGGGCAGTTAAACAATGAGCAGTTCTTC. Residues: CASSLGQLNNEQFF.